The 24 T cell receptor beta chains below come from one sample, sequenced in a study of T cells in tuberculosis. Only in-frame clones appear in the TCRdb table, and some are missing; sequencing was by immunoSEQ multiplex PCR. Altogether tens of thousands of clones are present, roughly 91% being singletons, with the ten largest covering under 2.5%. Cells were sorted from thawed PBMC rested overnight and stained with GMM-loaded CD1B tetramer, viability dye and anti-CD3. C32 glucose monomycolate from Rhodococcus equi was loaded onto the CD1B tetramers. The sequencing input was CD1b-GMM tetramer-negative cells sorted from PBMCs. Every receptor here comes from an adult woman with latent tuberculosis.

About this clone: Here the CDR3 omits its conserved ending phenylalanine or tryptophan, so a read error is the likely source. This chain connects TRBV27 to TRBJ1-1; a possible D gene is TRBD1 (6 bases). Between the trimmed V and J ends, which lost 3 bases and 0 bases, there was a span of 14 bases. The V gene's germline CDR1 is MNHEY and CDR2 SMNVEV (reference sequence). The CDR3 covers 16 residues. The CDR3 reads CASSLDSGTMNTEAFL. For the CDR3, the DNA is TGTGCCAGCAGTTTGGACAGTGGAACTATGAACACTGAAGCTTTCCTT.

V gene TRBV29-1 combines with J gene TRBJ1-2; D is uncertain. V lost 0 bases and J 3 bases, leaving 11 bases between the germline ends. CDR1 and CDR2 (germline): SQVTM, ANQGSEA. CDR3 length: 14 amino acids. CDR3 amino acids: CSVEDQEGYYGYTF. The CDR3 nucleotides read TGCAGCGTTGAAGATCAGGAGGGATACTATGGCTACACCTTC.

A few counts support this clone. This sequence joins TRBV7-9 and TRBJ1-1; D may be TRBD1 (6 bases). The germline gives CDR1 SEHNR, CDR2 FQNEAQ (reference sequence). CDR3 length: 17 residues. V lost 5 bases and J lost 2, with 21 bases in between. DNA of the CDR3: TGTGCCAGCAGCCGAGCACAGGGAGGGGGAATAAACACTGAAGCTTTCTTT. Its protein product is CASSRAQGGGINTEAFF. The entire variable domain, with the rest obtained from reference TRBV7-9 and TRBJ1-1, is as follows: DTGVSQNPRHKITKRGQNVTFRCDPISEHNRLYWYRQTLGQGPEFLTYFQNEAQLEKSRLLSDRFSAERPKGSFSTLEIQRTEQGDSAMYLCASSRAQGGGINTEAFFGQGTRLTVV.

V gene TRBV25-1 combines with J gene TRBJ2-1, with D perhaps TRBD1 (5 bases). The CDR3 extends over 15 amino acids. V was pared by 3 bases and J by 6 bases, with 15 bases between. The germline CDR1 and CDR2 sequences are MGHDK and SYGVNS. The DNA for the CDR3 is TGTGCCAGCAGTGATTATGTTCAGGGTTCCAATGAGCAGTTCTTC. Its translation: CASSDYVQGSNEQFF. Based on the CDR3 plus reference TRBV25-1 and TRBJ2-1, the full variable domain is EADIYQTPRYLVIGTGKKITLECSQTMGHDKMYWYQQDPGMELHLIHYSYGVNSTEKGDLSSESTVSRIRTEHFPLTLESARPSHTSQYLCASSDYVQGSNEQFFGPGTRLTVL.

The chain couples TRBV6-1 to TRBJ2-7; a possible D gene is TRBD2 (5 bases). V was clipped by 0 bases and J by 7 bases, with 7 bases between them. The CDR3 extends over 12 amino acids. Germline CDR1 MNHNS, CDR2 SASEGT. The CDR3 bases are TGTGCCAGCAGTGAAGCTCGGAGGGAGCAGTACTTC. Translating it yields CASSEARREQYF.

The V gene is TRBV7-3, the J gene TRBJ2-7; 9 bases align to TRBD1. The CDR3 is made up of 14 amino acids. The V gene's germline CDR1 is SGHTA and CDR2 FQGTGA. With 5 bases clipped from V and 3 bases from J, the junction kept 5 bases outside the gene matches. Here the CDR3 reads CASSLDRGSYEQYV. The CDR3, as DNA: TGTGCCAGCAGCCTGGACAGGGGAAGCTACGAGCAGTACGTC.

This chain uses TRBV5-6 with TRBJ2-3, with D uncertain. Germline CDR1 and CDR2: SGHDT and YYEEEE. V shed 0 bases and J shed 4 bases, with 6 bases lying between them. The CDR3 covers 13 residues. CDR3 protein: CASSLGLADTQYF. The DNA for the CDR3 is TGTGCCAGCAGCTTGGGACTCGCAGATACGCAGTATTTT.

The rearrangement links TRBV6-5 to TRBJ2-7; D perhaps matches TRBD2 (6 bases). Germline CDR1 is MNHEY and CDR2 is SVGAGI. Trimming pared 10 bases from V and 3 bases from J, leaving 16 bases between. The CDR3 spans 13 residues. CDR3 sequence reads: CATSLGGIYEQYF. CDR3 nucleotides: TGTGCCACCTCTCTGGGGGGAATCTACGAGCAGTACTTC.

On this clone: An end of the junction does not agree with germline; a read error may underlie this. Other DNA sequences in this specimen translate into the identical CDR3. This chain links TRBV19 with TRBJ1-1; D is undetermined. This CDR3 contains 12 residues. CDR1 and CDR2 from the germline V gene are LNHDA and SQIVND (reference sequence). CDR3 in amino acids: CASTSTATEAFF. CDR3 sequence (DNA): TGTGCCAGTACTTCGACTGCTACTGAAGCTTTCTTC.

The chain carries TRBV11-2 and TRBJ2-4; the D is unclear. Germline V CDR1 and CDR2: SGHAT, FQNNGV. Trimming took 5 bases from V and 0 from J, leaving 14 bases between them. The CDR3 length is 16 residues. In DNA form, the CDR3 reads TGTGCCAGCAGCCTTACAGCCCAGCTAGCCAAAAACATTCAGTACTTC. Residues: CASSLTAQLAKNIQYF.

The rearrangement joins TRBV5-1 to TRBJ2-5; TRBD1 might be the D (6 bases). V shed 1 base and J shed 4 bases, with 14 bases lying between them. This CDR3 is 15 amino acids long. Germline lookup yields CDR1 SGHRS and CDR2 YFSETQ. CDR3 sequence: CASSLMGAVGETQYF. CDR3 DNA sequence: TGCGCCAGCAGCTTGATGGGGGCAGTTGGAGAGACCCAGTACTTC.

This clone was detected only once. The chain is built from TRBV10-1 and TRBJ2-3; the match to TRBD2 covers 10 bases. This CDR3 comprises 18 residues. V shed 2 bases, J shed 1 base, and the junction held 9 bases outside the gene matches. Germline assignment: CDR1 WNHNN and CDR2 SYGVQD (reference sequence). CDR3 DNA: TGCGCCAGCAGTGAGAGTAGCGGGGGGCCGCGGGGCACAGATACGCAGTATTTT. The encoded protein is CASSESSGGPRGTDTQYF.

The chain is built from TRBV19 and TRBJ2-3; the match to TRBD2 covers 10 bases. The CDR3 has 16 amino acids. The germline V gene encodes CDR1 LNHDA and CDR2 SQIVND (reference sequence). V lost 7 bases and J lost 4; bases outside the gene matches: 11. The CDR3 nucleotides are TGTGCCAGTAACTCAATAAGCGGGGGGGCTGCAGATACGCAGTATTTT. As protein: CASNSISGGAADTQYF.

The CDR3 sequence: CASSLEGGGAADTQYF. In DNA, the CDR3 is TGCGCCAGCAGCTTGGAGGGCGGGGGGGCCGCAGATACGCAGTATTTT. The rearrangement links TRBV5-1 to TRBJ2-3; 9 bases align to TRBD2. CDR1 and CDR2 from the germline V gene are SGHRS and YFSETQ. The CDR3 spans 16 residues. The trim removed 0 bases at V and 4 bases at J, leaving 6 bases unmatched.

The chain recombines TRBV9 with TRBJ1-4; 8 bases match TRBD1. Germline V gene data show CDR1 as SGDLS and CDR2 as YYNGEE. The junction had 6 bases not matched to a gene; V was cut back by 3 bases and J by 5 bases. The CDR3 is 15 residues long. In DNA form, the CDR3 reads TGTGCCAGCAGCGCCGGACAGGGAGCAAATGAAAAACTGTTTTTT. Its protein is CASSAGQGANEKLFF. Combining the CDR3 with reference TRBV9 and TRBJ1-4 gives the whole variable domain DSGVTQTPKHLITATGQRVTLRCSPRSGDLSVYWYQQSLDQGLQFLIQYYNGEERAKGNILERFSAQQFPDLHSELNLSSLELGDSALYFCASSAGQGANEKLFFGSGTQLSVL.

The J gene is TRBJ1-1, the V gene TRBV7-9; the D gene is possibly TRBD1 (5 bases). In germline, CDR1 is SEHNR, CDR2 FQNEAQ (reference sequence). This CDR3 comprises 12 residues. V lost 10 bases, J lost 7 bases, and 16 bases lay in between. The CDR3 reads CAIWGEVGEAFF. The CDR3 coding sequence is TGTGCCATATGGGGGGAGGTGGGTGAAGCTTTCTTT.

The chain joins TRBV5-4 to TRBJ2-5; 7 nucleotides agree with TRBD2. The CDR3 sequence is 13 residues long. With V trimmed by 4 bases and J by 3 bases, 3 bases remained unmatched. Per germline, CDR1 SGHNT and CDR2 YYREEE (reference sequence). CDR3 sequence reads: CASSQSGEETQYF. CDR3 DNA sequence: TGTGCCAGCAGCCAAAGCGGGGAAGAGACCCAGTACTTC.

The chain recombines TRBV6-1 with TRBJ1-5; D not certain. Trimming took 1 base from V and 3 from J, leaving 7 bases between them. This CDR3 spans 14 amino acids. Germline values: CDR1 MNHNS, CDR2 SASEGT. The CDR3 reads CASSEGGNNQPQHF. As DNA, the CDR3 is TGTGCCAGCAGTGAAGGAGGAAACAATCAGCCCCAGCATTTT.

This clone was seen a single time. V is TRBV7-9 and J is TRBJ2-6, with 10 bases lining up with TRBD1. Germline CDR1 is SEHNR and CDR2 is FQNEAQ (reference sequence). V gave up 5 bases and J gave up 3 bases; unmatched junction bases: 4. The length of the CDR3 is 16 residues. Here the CDR3 reads CASSRQGASGANVLTF. The CDR3 coding sequence is TGTGCCAGCAGCCGACAGGGGGCGAGTGGGGCCAACGTCCTGACTTTC.

This clone occurred a few times. The V gene is TRBV14, the J gene TRBJ2-1; TRBD1 matches at 7 bases. Trimming at V came to 0 bases and at J to 7 bases, leaving 3 bases not matched to a gene. The CDR3 extends over 14 amino acids. The germline V gene has CDR1 SGHDN and CDR2 FVKESK. CDR3 sequence reads: CASSQETGDNEQFF. In DNA, the CDR3 is TGTGCCAGCAGCCAAGAAACAGGGGATAATGAGCAGTTCTTC.

The J gene is TRBJ2-4, the V gene TRBV30; tentative D call: TRBD1 (5 bases). Germline V gives CDR1 GTSNPN, CDR2 SVGIG (reference sequence). V lost 2 bases to trimming and J lost 0 bases, with 14 bases between them. The CDR3 has 16 amino acids. CDR3 nucleotide sequence: TGTGCCTGGAGTACCCAGACAGTCCTAGCCAAAAACATTCAGTACTTC. Protein: CAWSTQTVLAKNIQYF.

The J gene is TRBJ2-3, the V gene TRBV7-6; D not certain. Germline V lookup: CDR1 SGHVS, CDR2 FNYEAQ. V was pared by 5 bases and J by 6 bases, with 15 bases between. The CDR3 contains 14 residues. CDR3 sequence: CASSTYSEVDTQYF. The CDR3 DNA sequence: TGTGCCAGCAGCACCTACTCAGAGGTGGATACGCAGTATTTT.

This clone appeared a single time. The chain employs TRBV5-6 and TRBJ1-6; D is unclear. The V gene lost 0 bases and the J gene lost 4 bases, with 5 bases spanning the gap. Germline-derived CDR1 and CDR2 are SGHDT and YYEEEE. The CDR3 covers 14 residues. The CDR3 bases are TGTGCCAGCAGCTTGGACGGTTATAATTCACCCCTCCACTTT. It translates to CASSLDGYNSPLHF.

The CDR3 sequence is CATSIDPRAVKEKLFF. The CDR3 bases are TGTGCCACCAGCATCGATCCCAGGGCGGTAAAAGAAAAACTGTTTTTT. The chain recombines TRBV15 with TRBJ1-4; TRBD1 might be the D (5 bases). The CDR3 sequence is 16 residues long. V shed 4 bases and J shed 8 bases, with 20 bases lying between them. Looked up from germline, CDR1 is LNHNV and CDR2 is YYDKDF (reference sequence). Filled out from reference TRBV15 and TRBJ1-4, the complete variable domain reads DAMVIQNPRYQVTQFGKPVTLSCSQTLNHNVMYWYQQKSSQAPKLLFHYYDKDFNNEADTPDNFQSRRPNTSFCFLDIRSPGLGDTAMYLCATSIDPRAVKEKLFFGSGTQLSVL.